Listed here is a single T cell receptor (beta chain). The antigen remains undetermined. Four subsets defined by CD45RA and CD27 were sorted after CD3, CD4, CD8 and live/dead staining. The data were obtained in a study of naive and memory T cell subsets. Findings and caveats of the study: A few larger clonotypes appeared in naive repertoires, especially CD8, possibly memory cells re-expressing CD45RA. Each distinct alpha or beta sequence counts as one clonotype. From naive to CM, EM and EMRA, diversity decreased and Gini increased.

The CDR3 extends over 14 amino acids. Germline V gene data show CDR1 as LGHNA and CDR2 as YSLEER. Trimming took 0 bases from V and 0 from J, leaving 6 bases between them. The beta constant-region primer was an equimolar mix of two oligonucleotides covering TRBC1 and TRBC2. The ligated cDNA underwent four PCR rounds using SP2 and nested alpha and beta constant-region primers. An oligonucleotide with the SP2 primer and a 12-nucleotide UMI was ligated to the cDNA 3' end. From the UMI-ligation and nested PCR reads, TCRdb called clonotypes with MiXCR, one entry per CDR3 protein. The sample comprises about 100,000 distinct CDR3 sequences, roughly 15% of which are singletons, and around 3% rests with the top ten.

The chain is built from TRBV4-3 and TRBJ2-7; D unresolved. Sequencing was carried out using naive CD8+ T cells from blood. The receptor's source is a human donor in good health. The CDR3, as DNA: TGCGCCAGCAGCCAAGAATGGGCCTCCTACGAGCAGTACTTC. Translated, it gives CASSQEWASYEQYF.